This TCR beta chain was sequenced during a study of post-analysis software for immune sequencing data (dated by TCRdb to 2015 to 2017). Some background on the complete study: Relapsing-remitting, secondary progressive and progressive-relapsing multiple sclerosis were recorded as disease courses, and subtype annotation was lacking for some patients. Patient repertoires were compared against around twelve previously published healthy control repertoires from donors aged about 6 to 26 years. A subset of samples was prepared in parallel using single-end sample barcoding, then pooled and co-amplified after Illumina adapter ligation.

Germline trimming: 1 base from V, 2 bases from J; junction bases outside gene matches: 9. CDR1 MGHRA and CDR2 YSYEKL are derived from the germline V gene. The CDR3 runs 17 amino acids, cysteine and phenylalanine included. Only the CDR3 part of the read is kept: 51 bases, read in frame from the first base. To demonstrate the VDJtools post-analysis software, the study profiled TCR beta repertoires from the peripheral blood of around 13 young patients with multiple sclerosis. The multiple sclerosis patients were children and adolescents ranging in age from about 6 to 16 years. The paper's findings and limits, for the study overall: Significantly lower normalized Chao1 diversity was found in multiple sclerosis patients than in controls, suggesting substantial peripheral T-cell clonal expansion. Strong co-clustering of samples prepared in the same batch was shown by direct clustering with F measure, prompting a batch-effect correction. Patients showed significantly higher frequencies than controls for a handful of TRBV segments, among them TRBV5-6, TRBV5-1 and TRBV20-1. The multiple sclerosis patient group was slightly younger than the control group.

Points on this clonotype: What antigen it recognizes has not been identified. No per-base quality is available; no much larger clone lies one base away.

Library generation was performed with PCR. Sequencing relied on an Illumina HiSeq 2500. Unique molecular identifiers were incorporated into TCR beta cDNA libraries to reduce PCR and sequencing biases. Every 1 to 10 million input T cells yielded roughly 0.5 million cDNA molecules, meaning each molecule approximated one T cell. The same protocol used for the earlier healthy control dataset was applied to prepare and sequence the patient libraries. Within a given batch, samples were prepared together, multiplexed and sequenced on the same HiSeq lane. The source study handled its data this way. Raw barcoded reads were processed with MIGEC, discarding single-read molecular identifier groups before consensus assembly and CDR3 extraction. Clonotype tables were post-analysed with VDJtools, and diversity was normalized by down-sampling all datasets to the smallest sample size. To correct batch-related cross-sample contamination, repertoire overlap clustering matched CDR3 amino acid sequences but not nucleotide sequences. The public reads were quality trimmed at Q25 with fastp and then assembled into clones with MiXCR by TCRdb, keeping productive beta chains. Rows with one shared CDR3 protein collapse into an entry with the most common genes and DNA. These V and J calls originate from TCRdb's pipeline instead of the authors' own analysis. The sample includes roughly 620,000 distinct CDR3 sequences, with about 40% observed a single time. More than 1.5% of the sample comes from the top ten.

Sequencing used blood. The origin of this receptor is a girl aged 10 to 17 with multiple sclerosis. The chain links TRBV4-1 with TRBJ2-7; TRBD2 aligns with 9 central bases. The CDR3 protein sequence reads: CASSQGLAGLLPYEQYF. In nucleotide form, the sequence is TGCGCCAGCAGCCAAGGCCTAGCGGGACTCCTACCCTACGAGCAGTACTTC.